This T cell receptor (beta chain) was identified in a study of shared clonotypes between healthy human individuals. Study-wide background: Each donor's CD4 naive and CD4 memory cells filled three plates apiece, CD8 naive two, and CD8 memory one.

The authors ran the assay at deep level. Here immunoSEQ multiplex PCR was the method, and the copy in TCRdb shows in-frame clones only, minus some. The sample lists about 2.3 million clones; approximately 95% were seen once. The study drew its donors from healthy HIV-negative adults without recent acute infections or vaccinations. This CDR3 comprises 15 residues. Losses at the gene ends were 7 bases for V and 2 bases for J; bases not matched to a gene: 7. Germline assignment: CDR1 ENHRY and CDR2 SYGVKD. The chain employs TRBV10-3 and TRBJ2-1; 8 nucleotides match TRBD2. This clonotype was sampled from a young man in good health. Some clones in this sample may be carry-over from other donors' samples. The source material was naive CD4+ T cells from PBMCs. Regarding subset: CD45RA+ positively selected. The CDR3 sequence is CAINAAGGPYNEQFF. In DNA form, the CDR3 reads TGTGCCATCAACGCGGCGGGAGGCCCCTACAATGAGCAGTTCTTC.